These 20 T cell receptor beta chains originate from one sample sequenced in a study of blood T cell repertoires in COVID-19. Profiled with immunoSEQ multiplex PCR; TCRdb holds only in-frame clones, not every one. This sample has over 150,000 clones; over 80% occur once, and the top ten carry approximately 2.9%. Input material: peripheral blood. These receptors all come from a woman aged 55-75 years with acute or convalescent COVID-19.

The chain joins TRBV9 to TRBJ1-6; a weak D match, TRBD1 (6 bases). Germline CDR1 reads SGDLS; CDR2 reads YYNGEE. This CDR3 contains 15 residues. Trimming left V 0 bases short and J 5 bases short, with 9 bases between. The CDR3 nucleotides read TGTGCCAGCAGCGTAGTACAGGGAAATAATTCACCCCTCCACTTT. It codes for CASSVVQGNNSPLHF. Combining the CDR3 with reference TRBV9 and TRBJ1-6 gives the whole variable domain DSGVTQTPKHLITATGQRVTLRCSPRSGDLSVYWYQQSLDQGLQFLIQYYNGEERAKGNILERFSAQQFPDLHSELNLSSLELGDSALYFCASSVVQGNNSPLHFGNGTRLTVT.

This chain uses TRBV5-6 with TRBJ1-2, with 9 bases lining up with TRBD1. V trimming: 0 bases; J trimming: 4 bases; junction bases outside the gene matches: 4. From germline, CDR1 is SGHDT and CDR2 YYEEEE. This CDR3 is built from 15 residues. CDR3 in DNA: TGTGCCAGCAGCTTGGAAGGGACAGGGATCTATGGCTACACCTTC. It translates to CASSLEGTGIYGYTF.

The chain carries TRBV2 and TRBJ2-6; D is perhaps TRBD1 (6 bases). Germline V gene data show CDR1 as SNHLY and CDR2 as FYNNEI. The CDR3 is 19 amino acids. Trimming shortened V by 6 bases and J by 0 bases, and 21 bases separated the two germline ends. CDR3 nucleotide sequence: TGTGCCAGCAGGAGAGGCAGGGGTAACCAAAACTCTGGGGCCAACGTCCTGACTTTC. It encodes CASRRGRGNQNSGANVLTF.

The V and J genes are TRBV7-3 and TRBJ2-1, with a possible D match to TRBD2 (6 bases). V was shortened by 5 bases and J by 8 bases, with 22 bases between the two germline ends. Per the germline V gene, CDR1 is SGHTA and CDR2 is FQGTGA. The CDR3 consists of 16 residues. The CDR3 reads CASSPSGVGGIDEQFF. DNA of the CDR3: TGTGCCAGCAGCCCCTCGGGAGTGGGGGGTATCGATGAGCAGTTCTTC.

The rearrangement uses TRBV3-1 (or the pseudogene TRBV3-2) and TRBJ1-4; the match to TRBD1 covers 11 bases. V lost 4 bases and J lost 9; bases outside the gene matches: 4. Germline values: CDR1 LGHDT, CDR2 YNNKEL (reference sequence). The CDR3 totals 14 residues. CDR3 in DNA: TGTGCCAGCAGCCCAGGACAGGGGGCTAAAAAACTGTTTTTT. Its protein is CASSPGQGAKKLFF.

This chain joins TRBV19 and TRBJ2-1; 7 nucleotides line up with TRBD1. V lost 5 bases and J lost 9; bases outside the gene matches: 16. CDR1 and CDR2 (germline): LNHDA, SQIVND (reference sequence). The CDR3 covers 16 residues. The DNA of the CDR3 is TGTGCCAGTAGTGCCTCAGGGGGTCCCCGAGGTGGTGAGCAGTTCTTC. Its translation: CASSASGGPRGGEQFF. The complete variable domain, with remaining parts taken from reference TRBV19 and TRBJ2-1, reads DGGITQSPKYLFRKEGQNVTLSCEQNLNHDAMYWYRQDPGQGLRLIYYSQIVNDFQKGDIAEGYSVSREKKESFPLTVTSAQKNPTAFYLCASSASGGPRGGEQFFGPGTRLTVL.

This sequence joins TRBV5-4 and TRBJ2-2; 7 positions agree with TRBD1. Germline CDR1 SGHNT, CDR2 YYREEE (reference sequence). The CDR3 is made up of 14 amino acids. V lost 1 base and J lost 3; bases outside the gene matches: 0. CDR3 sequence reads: CASSLTGDTGELFF. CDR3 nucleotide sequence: TGTGCCAGCAGCTTGACAGGGGACACCGGGGAGCTGTTTTTT. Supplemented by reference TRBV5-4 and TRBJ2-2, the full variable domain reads ETGVTQSPTHLIKTRGQQVTLRCSSQSGHNTVSWYQQALGQGPQFIFQYYREEENGRGNFPPRFSGLQFPNYSSELNVNALELDDSALYLCASSLTGDTGELFFGEGSRLTVL.

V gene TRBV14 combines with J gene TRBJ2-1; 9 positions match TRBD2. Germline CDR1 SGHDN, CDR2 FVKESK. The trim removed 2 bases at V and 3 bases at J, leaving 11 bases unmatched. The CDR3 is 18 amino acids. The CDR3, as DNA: TGTGCCAGCAGCCAAAATCATACCCTAGCGGGGAGCTACAATGAGCAGTTCTTC. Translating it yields CASSQNHTLAGSYNEQFF.

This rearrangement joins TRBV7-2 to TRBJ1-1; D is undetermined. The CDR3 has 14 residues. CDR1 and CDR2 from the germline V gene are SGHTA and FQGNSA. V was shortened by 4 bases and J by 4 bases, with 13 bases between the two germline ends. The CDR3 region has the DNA TGTGCCAGCAGCTCTGTGGAGGGTATCACTGAAGCTTTCTTT. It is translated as CASSSVEGITEAFF.

The CDR3 here is CASSQEGGEVTDTQYF. The CDR3 DNA is TGCGCCAGCAGCCAAGAAGGGGGCGAAGTCACAGATACGCAGTATTTT. The chain joins TRBV4-1 to TRBJ2-3; 7 bases align to TRBD1. This CDR3 has 16 residues. Germline CDR1 reads MGHRA; CDR2 reads YSYEKL. Losses at the gene ends were 0 bases for V and 2 bases for J; bases not matched to a gene: 5.

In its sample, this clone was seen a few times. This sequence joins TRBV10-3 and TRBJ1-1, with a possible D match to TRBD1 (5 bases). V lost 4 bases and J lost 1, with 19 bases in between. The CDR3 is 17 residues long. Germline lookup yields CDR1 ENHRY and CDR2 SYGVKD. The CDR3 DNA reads TGTGCCATCAGTGGGGGTAACACGGGACTCCCGAACACTGAAGCTTTCTTT. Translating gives CAISGGNTGLPNTEAFF.

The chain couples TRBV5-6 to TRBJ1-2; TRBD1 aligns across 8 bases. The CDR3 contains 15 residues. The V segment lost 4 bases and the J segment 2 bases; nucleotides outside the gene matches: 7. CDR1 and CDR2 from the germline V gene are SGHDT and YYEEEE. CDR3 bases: TGTGCCAGCAGCGGATGGGACAGGATCAACTATGGCTACACCTTC. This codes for CASSGWDRINYGYTF.

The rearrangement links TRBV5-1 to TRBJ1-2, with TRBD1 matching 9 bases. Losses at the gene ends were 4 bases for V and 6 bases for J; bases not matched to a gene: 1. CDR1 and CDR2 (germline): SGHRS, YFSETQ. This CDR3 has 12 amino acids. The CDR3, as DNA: TGCGCCAGCAGCAGGACAGGGGATGGCTACACCTTC. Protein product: CASSRTGDGYTF.

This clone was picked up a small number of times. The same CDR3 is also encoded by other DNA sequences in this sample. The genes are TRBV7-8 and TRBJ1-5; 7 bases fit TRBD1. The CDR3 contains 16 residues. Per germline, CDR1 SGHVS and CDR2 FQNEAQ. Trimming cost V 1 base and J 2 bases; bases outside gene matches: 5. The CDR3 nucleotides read TGTGCCAGCAGCTTAGTAGGGGGCGGAGGCAATCAGCCCCAGCATTTT. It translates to CASSLVGGGGNQPQHF. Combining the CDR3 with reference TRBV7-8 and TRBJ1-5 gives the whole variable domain GAGVSQSPRYKVAKRGQDVALRCDPISGHVSLFWYQQALGQGPEFLTYFQNEAQLDKSGLPSDRFFAERPEGSVSTLKIQRTQQEDSAVYLCASSLVGGGGNQPQHFGDGTRLSIL.

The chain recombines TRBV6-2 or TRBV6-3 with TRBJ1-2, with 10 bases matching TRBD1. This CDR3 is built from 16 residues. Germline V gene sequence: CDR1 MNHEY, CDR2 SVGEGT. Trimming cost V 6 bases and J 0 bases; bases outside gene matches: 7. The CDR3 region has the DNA TGTGCCAGCAGCCCCGGGACAGGGGCAGCTAACTATGGCTACACCTTC. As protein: CASSPGTGAANYGYTF.

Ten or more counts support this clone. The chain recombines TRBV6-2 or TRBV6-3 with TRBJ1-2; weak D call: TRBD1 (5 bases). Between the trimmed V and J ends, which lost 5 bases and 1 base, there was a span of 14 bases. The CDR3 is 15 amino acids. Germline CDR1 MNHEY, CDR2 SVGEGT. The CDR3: CASSRVDNFNYGYTF. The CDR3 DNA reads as TGTGCCAGCAGTCGTGTGGACAACTTTAACTATGGCTACACCTTC.

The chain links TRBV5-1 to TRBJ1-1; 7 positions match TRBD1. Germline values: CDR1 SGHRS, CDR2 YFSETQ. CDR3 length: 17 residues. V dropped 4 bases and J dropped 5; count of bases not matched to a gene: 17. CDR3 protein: CASSPATGTNRRTEAFF. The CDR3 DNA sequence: TGCGCCAGCAGCCCGGCGACAGGGACAAACAGGAGGACTGAAGCTTTCTTT.

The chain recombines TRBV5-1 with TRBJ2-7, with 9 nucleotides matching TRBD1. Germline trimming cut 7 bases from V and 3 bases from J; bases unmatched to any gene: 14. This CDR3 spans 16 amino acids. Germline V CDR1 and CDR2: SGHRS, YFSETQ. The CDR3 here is CASGLADRTGVYEQYF. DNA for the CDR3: TGCGCCAGCGGGCTAGCTGATCGGACAGGGGTCTACGAGCAGTACTTC.

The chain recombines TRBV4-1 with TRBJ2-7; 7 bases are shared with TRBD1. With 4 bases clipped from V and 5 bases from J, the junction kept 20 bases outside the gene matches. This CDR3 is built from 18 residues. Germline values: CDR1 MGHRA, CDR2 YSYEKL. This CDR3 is CASSRDRQGNLIPNEQYF. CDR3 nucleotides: TGCGCCAGCAGCCGGGACAGACAGGGCAACCTTATCCCAAACGAGCAGTACTTC.

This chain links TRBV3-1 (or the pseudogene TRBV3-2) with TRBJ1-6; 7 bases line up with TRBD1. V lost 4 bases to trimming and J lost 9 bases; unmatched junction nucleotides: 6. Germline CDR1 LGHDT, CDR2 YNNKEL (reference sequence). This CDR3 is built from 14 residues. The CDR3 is CASSPFRGRSPLHF. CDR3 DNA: TGTGCCAGCAGCCCTTTTAGGGGGCGTTCACCCCTCCACTTT.